These 13 T cell receptor beta chains were sequenced from one sample in a study of T cell repertoires in cytomegalovirus infection. TCRdb recomputed calls from the reads with MiXCR, one row per CDR3 protein. Of about 440,000 distinct CDR3 sequences in the sample, 25% to 40% were seen once. Sequencing used PBMCs. All receptors derive from a human donor in good health (CMV status not recorded). Some clones in this sample may be carry-over from other donors' samples.

A few counts support this clonotype. V gene TRBV7-9 combines with J gene TRBJ2-1; 7 bases are a match to TRBD2. Germline V gene sequence: CDR1 SEHNR, CDR2 FQNEAQ (reference sequence). CDR3 length: 15 amino acids. The ends lost 5 bases at V and 0 bases at J; junction bases unmatched: 4. CDR3 sequence: CASSTERGSYNEQFF. The CDR3 DNA sequence: TGTGCCAGCAGCACCGAGCGGGGCTCCTACAATGAGCAGTTCTTC.

This chain links TRBV12-3 or TRBV12-4 with TRBJ2-2; D is perhaps TRBD1 (5 bases). This CDR3 is built from 14 residues. V was shortened by 6 bases and J by 2 bases, with 10 bases between the two germline ends. The chain's CDR3 is CASSKDTNTGELFF. The CDR3 region has the DNA TGTGCCAGCAGCAAGGACACAAACACCGGGGAGCTGTTTTTT.

This chain links TRBV5-1 with TRBJ1-2; TRBD1 is a possible D gene (5 bases). This CDR3 region has 15 residues. The V end was cut by 1 base, the J end by 6 bases, with 16 bases between. CDR1 and CDR2 from the germline V gene are SGHRS and YFSETQ. The chain's CDR3 is CASSLSVSATDGYTF. The CDR3 region has the DNA TGCGCCAGCAGCTTGTCTGTCTCCGCGACAGATGGCTACACCTTC.

Of note for this clonotype: One junction end disagrees with the germline gene, perhaps due to a read error. The rearrangement links TRBV20-1 to TRBJ1-5; D is ambiguous. The CDR3 sequence is 14 residues long. Germline V gene sequence: CDR1 DFQATT, CDR2 SNEGSKA (reference sequence). DNA for the CDR3: TGCAGTTCTAGAGATGTGGCAGAGAATCAGCCCCAGCATTTT. Its protein product is CSSRDVAENQPQHF.

This clonotype was counted ten times or more. The chain uses TRBV7-2 and TRBJ1-6, with D possibly matching TRBD1 (5 bases). V was pared by 2 bases and J by 7 bases, with 12 bases between. This CDR3 comprises 15 residues. In germline, CDR1 is SGHTA, CDR2 FQGNSA. Here the CDR3 DNA reads TGTGCCAGCAGCTTAAGGCTGTCAGGGAATTCACCCCTCCACTTT. It is translated as CASSLRLSGNSPLHF.

This clonotype was picked up a small number of times. This rearrangement joins TRBV24-1 to TRBJ1-5; TRBD1 agrees at 12 bases. From germline, CDR1 is KGHDR and CDR2 SFDVKD. The trim removed 4 bases at V and 7 bases at J, leaving 10 bases unmatched. The CDR3 sequence is 17 residues long. The CDR3 is CATSDPGTGGSLQPQHF. The DNA for the CDR3 is TGTGCCACCAGTGACCCCGGGACAGGGGGCTCGTTGCAGCCCCAGCATTTT.

This clonotype was found many times. The rearrangement joins TRBV7-8 to TRBJ1-1, with D unresolved. In germline, CDR1 is SGHVS, CDR2 FQNEAQ. This CDR3 contains 13 residues. V lost 5 bases and J 4 bases, leaving 11 bases between the germline ends. The CDR3 coding sequence is TGTGCCAGCAGCCCCGACACTGTCACTGAAGCTTTCTTT. Translated, it gives CASSPDTVTEAFF.

J is TRBJ1-1 and V is TRBV6-1; perhaps TRBD1 as D (5 bases). Germline V lookup: CDR1 MNHNS, CDR2 SASEGT. Trimming left V 3 bases short and J 4 bases short, with 12 bases between. The CDR3 totals 14 residues. CDR3 in DNA: TGTGCCAGCAGTGACAGGGTGGATCGCACTGAAGCTTTCTTT. It specifies CASSDRVDRTEAFF.

In its sample, this clonotype was seen once. At one end the junction does not follow the germline gene, possibly because of a read error. The J gene is TRBJ2-5, the V gene TRBV7-2, with TRBD2 matching over 8 bases. Germline CDR1 reads SGHTA; CDR2 reads FQGNSA. The CDR3 sequence is 16 residues long. CDR3 sequence: CANSFVGGGYQETQYF. The CDR3 DNA reads TGTGCCAACAGCTTCGTCGGGGGGGGGTACCAAGAGACCCAGTACTTC.

The table lists this clonotype with a few counts. The V call is TRBV29-1, the J call TRBJ1-2; no definite D call. The germline V and J ends were trimmed by 0 bases and 4 bases, with 18 bases remaining between them. The CDR3 length is 16 residues. Germline assignment: CDR1 SQVTM and CDR2 ANQGSEA. CDR3 DNA: TGCAGCGTTGAAGAGCAGTTTCCCCCCGAAATCTATGGCTACACCTTC. It is translated as CSVEEQFPPEIYGYTF.

Concerning this clonotype itself: One junction end disagrees with the germline gene, perhaps due to a read error. The V gene is TRBV6-2 or TRBV6-3, the J gene TRBJ1-5; the D is unclear. Per germline, CDR1 MNHEY and CDR2 SVGEGT. This CDR3 comprises 15 residues. DNA of the CDR3: TGTGACAGCAGTGCCCACATGAAGGGCAATCAGCCCCAGCATTTT. This encodes CDSSAHMKGNQPQHF.

This clonotype was observed a handful of times. The CDR3 region is CASSSPGQRLYGYTF. The CDR3 DNA sequence: TGTGCCAGCAGCTCCCCGGGGCAGAGGCTCTATGGCTACACCTTC. V gene TRBV6-5 combines with J gene TRBJ1-2; D is perhaps TRBD1 (5 bases). V was shortened by 6 bases and J by 4 bases, with 18 bases between the two germline ends. Germline assignment: CDR1 MNHEY and CDR2 SVGAGI. CDR3 length: 15 amino acids.

This clonotype has at least ten counts. CDR3 sequence: CASTPSEGLRGYTF. In DNA, the CDR3 is TGTGCCAGTACCCCATCCGAGGGCTTGAGAGGCTACACCTTC. The chain joins TRBV19 to TRBJ1-2, with unresolved D. The CDR3 is 14 amino acids. V shed 7 bases and J shed 8 bases, with 20 bases lying between them. Germline CDR1 LNHDA, CDR2 SQIVND (reference sequence).